The rows below give T cell receptor beta chains drawn from one sample of a study of T cell responses to AZD1222 COVID-19 vaccine. Here immunoSEQ multiplex PCR was the method, and the copy in TCRdb shows in-frame clones only, minus some. The table lists approximately 120,000 clones, around nine tenths of them singletons. The sequencing here drew on peripheral blood, taken on day 0 of AZD1222 vaccination. The receptors shown here come from an adult in good health. Each CDR3 is given with its conserved first and last residue. The D gene is left open where the match is weak. Clone sizes are given selectively: once, few, many, or a class where the clone is expanded.

d_call j_call clone_size v_call cdr3_nt cdr3_aa
- TRBJ1-1 - TRBV10-3 TGTGCCATCAGACAGAACACTGAAGCTTTCTTT CAIRQNTEAFF
- TRBJ2-5 - TRBV29-1 TGCAGCGTGGCCGAGGAGACCCAGTACTTC CSVAEETQYF
TRBD1 TRBJ2-1 - TRBV30 TGTGCCTGGGACAGGGACAACAATGAGCAGTTCTTC CAWDRDNNEQFF
- TRBJ1-4 - TRBV5-8 TGTGCCAGCAGCTCCCTCCCGGGGCCTTACGAAAAACTGTTTTTT CASSSLPGPYEKLFF
TRBD1 TRBJ1-5 - TRBV19 TGTGCCAGTAGTGGGCAGGGGGCGCGTGGTCAGCCCCAGCATTTT CASSGQGARGQPQHF
- TRBJ2-7 once TRBV18 TGTGCCAGCTCACCCCTTGAGGGGACCCACGAGCAGTACTTC CASSPLEGTHEQYF
- TRBJ2-7 once TRBV9 TGTGCCAGCAGCCCGGCTAAGGACTCCTTCTACGAGCAGTACTTC CASSPAKDSFYEQYF
TRBD2 TRBJ2-1 few TRBV7-3 TGTGCCAGCAGCTTGGTTCTGACTAGCGGGAGAAATGAGCAGTTCTTC CASSLVLTSGRNEQFF
- TRBJ1-1 few TRBV9 TGTGCCAGCAGCGTAGGTCAAGGGACCGGGGCCCTCGACACTGAAGCTTTCTTT CASSVGQGTGALDTEAFF
- TRBJ1-1 - TRBV9 TGTGCCAGCAGCGTAGTTCAGTTTCCCCTCACTGAAGCTTTCTTT CASSVVQFPLTEAFF
- TRBJ2-6 - TRBV19 TGTGCCAGTAGTACGGACTCTGGGGCCAACGTCCTGACTTTC CASSTDSGANVLTF
TRBD1 TRBJ1-5 few TRBV7-2 TGTGCCAGCAGCTTAGAACAGGGGAAGGCGGCCCAGCATTTT CASSLEQGKAAQHF
TRBD2 TRBJ2-1 - TRBV24-1 TGTGCCACCAGGACTAGCGGGAGGGCCAGTGGTGAGCAGTTCTTC CATRTSGRASGEQFF
- TRBJ1-2 - TRBV6-5 TGTGCCAGCTTCCAGAGAAGAGGGGGCTACACCTTC CASFQRRGGYTF
TRBD1 TRBJ2-4 - TRBV3-1/TRBV3-2 TGTGCCAGCAGCCAAGAAGGGGACAGGGCGTACTTC CASSQEGDRAYF
- TRBJ1-1 - TRBV11-2 TGTGCCAGCAGCTTAGTTTCGCAATCCGCTGAAGCTTTCTTT CASSLVSQSAEAFF
- TRBJ1-5 - TRBV12-5 TGTGCTAGTGGTCCACCGGACAGCAATAGCAATCAGCCCCAGCATTTT CASGPPDSNSNQPQHF
- TRBJ1-5 - TRBV3-1/TRBV3-2 TGTGCCAGCAGCCAAGGGGACCAGCCCCAGCATTTT CASSQGDQPQHF
- TRBJ2-7 - TRBV3-1/TRBV3-2 TGTGCCAGCGGGGAGCGCGAGCAGTACTTC CASGEREQYF